The 21 T cell receptor beta chains given below trace back to one sample, sequenced in a study of blood T cell repertoires in COVID-19. The assay was immunoSEQ multiplex PCR, and TCRdb's table has in-frame clones only and misses some. The sample carries approximately 220,000 clones, around four fifths recorded once. The sample comprised peripheral blood. These receptors came from a man aged 35 to 55 with acute or convalescent COVID-19.

V is TRBV20-1 and J is TRBJ2-1; D is perhaps TRBD2 (6 bases). The CDR3 consists of 17 residues. The V gene lost 3 bases and the J gene lost 7 bases, with 25 bases spanning the gap. Germline values: CDR1 DFQATT, CDR2 SNEGSKA (reference sequence). This chain's CDR3 is CSASIWRDFSGINEQFF. CDR3 DNA sequence: TGCAGTGCTAGTATTTGGCGGGACTTTTCGGGGATAAATGAGCAGTTCTTC.

The V gene is TRBV6-5, the J gene TRBJ2-7, with D possibly being TRBD1 (5 bases). The V end lost 4 bases, the J end lost 2 bases, and 12 bases lay between the germline ends. Germline V gene lookup returns CDR1 MNHEY and CDR2 SVGAGI. The CDR3 runs to 14 residues. CDR3: CASSSRTRPYEQYF. The CDR3 DNA follows: TGTGCCAGCAGTTCTCGGACACGTCCCTACGAGCAGTACTTC.

The genes are TRBV5-5 and TRBJ1-2; 7 bases agree with TRBD1. V lost 4 bases, J lost 4 bases, and 10 bases stayed unmatched. This CDR3 spans 15 amino acids. Germline V gene data show CDR1 as SGHKS and CDR2 as YYEKEE (reference sequence). This CDR3 is CASSPEGQTFYGYTF. Here the CDR3 DNA reads TGTGCCAGCAGCCCTGAGGGACAGACTTTCTATGGCTACACCTTC.

V is TRBV10-3 and J is TRBJ1-1, with 7 bases lining up with TRBD1. The trim removed 6 bases at V and 3 bases at J, leaving 4 bases unmatched. There are 13 residues in the CDR3. Germline loops: CDR1 ENHRY, CDR2 SYGVKD. The CDR3: CAIRGQSYTEAFF. DNA for the CDR3: TGTGCCATCAGGGGACAGTCTTACACTGAAGCTTTCTTT.

This chain uses TRBV5-6 with TRBJ2-3, with D uncertain. The CDR3 covers 13 residues. Germline CDR1 SGHDT, CDR2 YYEEEE. Between the trimmed V and J ends, which lost 7 bases and 2 bases, there was a span of 11 bases. CDR3 DNA sequence: TGTGCCAGCGAAAGACTTATCACAGATACGCAGTATTTT. This codes for CASERLITDTQYF.

In DNA, the CDR3 is TGTGCCAGCAGTCCCCCGGGACAGAGAAACTATGGCTACACCTTC. Amino acids: CASSPPGQRNYGYTF. J is TRBJ1-2 and V is TRBV28; 7 positions match TRBD1. The J segment lost 2 bases and the V segment lost 5 bases, leaving 8 bases of the junction unmatched. CDR3 length: 15 amino acids. Per the germline V gene, CDR1 is MDHEN and CDR2 is SYDVKM.

The chain links TRBV28 to TRBJ2-1, with 8 bases identical to TRBD1. The CDR3 extends over 15 amino acids. Germline values: CDR1 MDHEN, CDR2 SYDVKM. V was clipped by 10 bases and J by 1 base; unmatched bases: 9. DNA for the CDR3: TGTGCCACCGAAACTACAGGGGGTTCCTACAATGAGCAGTTCTTC. It specifies CATETTGGSYNEQFF.

The genes are TRBV19 and TRBJ1-1; D gene ambiguous. Germline CDR1 is LNHDA and CDR2 is SQIVND (reference sequence). The germline V and J ends were trimmed by 4 bases and 0 bases, with 18 bases remaining between them. The CDR3 spans 17 residues. The chain's CDR3 is CASSRGSSLYMNTEAFF. The CDR3 DNA sequence: TGTGCCAGTAGTAGAGGAAGTTCCTTGTACATGAACACTGAAGCTTTCTTT.

The V gene is TRBV20-1, the J gene TRBJ2-5; maybe TRBD1 (5 bases). Trimming took 3 bases from V and 5 from J, leaving 13 bases between them. Germline values: CDR1 DFQATT, CDR2 SNEGSKA (reference sequence). The CDR3 runs 13 residues. For the CDR3, the DNA is TGCAGTGCTAGTGATGCCCAGGGTGAGACCCAGTACTTC. It specifies CSASDAQGETQYF.

The chain is built from TRBV5-4 and TRBJ2-7, with D possibly TRBD2 on 9 matching bases. This CDR3 is 17 amino acids long. Germline V gene data show CDR1 as SGHNT and CDR2 as YYREEE (reference sequence). Trimming stripped 4 bases from V and 7 bases from J, with 27 bases between. The CDR3 spells CASSPGGSGGRGREQYF. DNA for the CDR3: TGTGCCAGCAGCCCTGGAGGTAGCGGGGGCAGGGGGCGGGAGCAGTACTTC. The variable domain in full, with the rest retrieved from reference TRBV5-4 and TRBJ2-7, is ETGVTQSPTHLIKTRGQQVTLRCSSQSGHNTVSWYQQALGQGPQFIFQYYREEENGRGNFPPRFSGLQFPNYSSELNVNALELDDSALYLCASSPGGSGGRGREQYFGPGTRLTVT.

This rearrangement joins TRBV7-2 to TRBJ1-5; TRBD1 agrees at 7 bases. The CDR3 is made up of 15 amino acids. CDR1 is SGHTA and CDR2 is FQGNSA in the germline V gene. V lost 1 base to trimming and J lost 7 bases; unmatched junction nucleotides: 7. In nucleotides, the CDR3 is TGTGCCAGCAGCTTAGTTCCGACAGGGTACCAGCCCCAGCATTTT. This encodes CASSLVPTGYQPQHF. The entire variable domain, with the rest obtained from reference TRBV7-2 and TRBJ1-5, is as follows: GAGVSQSPSNKVTEKGKDVELRCDPISGHTALYWYRQSLGQGLEFLIYFQGNSAPDKSGLPSDRFSAERTGGSVSTLTIQRTQQEDSAVYLCASSLVPTGYQPQHFGDGTRLSIL.

The CDR3 sequence: CASNNGLAFTGELFF. The CDR3 DNA sequence: TGTGCCAGTAATAACGGACTAGCGTTCACCGGGGAGCTGTTTTTT. The genes are TRBV19 and TRBJ2-2; TRBD2 matches 9 bases. Germline CDR1 is LNHDA and CDR2 is SQIVND (reference sequence). V trimming: 7 bases; J trimming: 4 bases; junction bases outside the gene matches: 7. This CDR3 is 15 amino acids long.

The rearrangement links TRBV5-1 to TRBJ2-1; D may be TRBD2 (6 bases). Looked up from germline, CDR1 is SGHRS and CDR2 is YFSETQ. The CDR3 is 15 amino acids. The V and J ends lost 2 bases and 3 bases respectively, with 12 bases between them. CDR3 sequence reads: CASSLQGRNYNEQFF. The CDR3 nucleotides read TGCGCCAGCAGCTTACAAGGGAGGAACTACAATGAGCAGTTCTTC.

V usage is TRBV6-1 and J usage is TRBJ2-1, with 10 bases matching TRBD2. CDR3 length: 15 residues. Germline V gives CDR1 MNHNS, CDR2 SASEGT. The V segment lost 1 base and the J segment 5 bases; nucleotides outside the gene matches: 2. CDR3 loop: CASSEEGTSDNEQFF. In DNA, the CDR3 is TGTGCCAGCAGTGAAGAGGGGACTAGCGACAATGAGCAGTTCTTC.

The rearrangement joins TRBV6-5 to TRBJ2-5, with D perhaps matching TRBD1 (5 bases). This CDR3 comprises 13 residues. The germline V gene has CDR1 MNHEY and CDR2 SVGAGI. V was shortened by 0 bases and J by 3 bases, with 5 bases between the two germline ends. The CDR3 loop reads CASSYSTEETQYF. The CDR3 DNA sequence: TGTGCCAGCAGTTACTCGACAGAAGAGACCCAGTACTTC.

The chain carries TRBV29-1 and TRBJ1-5, with unresolved D. The germline V and J ends were trimmed by 4 bases and 3 bases, with 13 bases remaining between them. Germline CDR1 reads SQVTM; CDR2 reads ANQGSEA. This CDR3 contains 14 residues. CDR3 nucleotides: TGCAGCGTTGTTGAACGGGGTGACAATCAGCCCCAGCATTTT. The encoded protein is CSVVERGDNQPQHF.

CDR3 coding DNA: TGTGCCAGCAGCTTTGGCGGGGGAAGGGGCTACGAGCAGTACTTC. Protein: CASSFGGGRGYEQYF. The chain carries TRBV11-2 and TRBJ2-7, with TRBD2 matching over 7 bases. V was pared by 3 bases and J by 3 bases, with 8 bases of the junction left unmatched. The CDR3 has 15 amino acids. Germline values: CDR1 SGHAT, CDR2 FQNNGV.

This clone appeared a few times. The V and J genes are TRBV5-1 and TRBJ2-3; 11 bases are shared with TRBD2. Germline V gene sequence: CDR1 SGHRS, CDR2 YFSETQ. Germline trimming cut 4 bases from V and 6 bases from J; bases unmatched to any gene: 13. The CDR3 runs 17 residues. CDR3 loop: CASSRVLAGGPSDTQYF. As DNA, the CDR3 is TGCGCCAGCAGCCGAGTTTTAGCGGGAGGGCCATCGGATACGCAGTATTTT.

This chain connects TRBV6-4 to TRBJ2-1, with 9 bases aligning to TRBD2. The germline gives CDR1 MRHNA, CDR2 SNTAGT. The CDR3 runs 16 residues. V gave up 4 bases and J gave up 0 bases; unmatched junction bases: 4. Here the CDR3 reads CASSGLSGSSYNEQFF. The CDR3 DNA reads as TGTGCCAGCAGTGGGCTTAGCGGGAGCTCCTACAATGAGCAGTTCTTC.

The gene calls are TRBV10-2 and TRBJ1-5, with a tentative D call TRBD1 (5 bases). The CDR3 is 13 residues long. Trimming pared 5 bases from V and 9 bases from J, leaving 14 bases between. In germline, CDR1 is WSHSY, CDR2 SAAADI. CDR3 loop: CASSPGQSLPQHF. In DNA form, the CDR3 reads TGCGCCAGCAGTCCCGGACAATCGTTGCCCCAGCATTTT.

This rearrangement joins TRBV11-3 to TRBJ2-5; D gene uncertain. Trimming left V 1 base short and J 5 bases short, with 8 bases between. The V gene's germline CDR1 is SGHNT and CDR2 YENEEA. This CDR3 is built from 13 residues. The CDR3 DNA reads TGTGCCAGCAGCTTAGGACCCGGGGAGACCCAGTACTTC. This codes for CASSLGPGETQYF.